The entry below describes one T cell receptor beta chain. The antigen it recognizes is unknown. Base quality data are lacking; no much larger clone is found one base away. Via the germline V gene, CDR1 is MNHEY and CDR2 SVGAGI. The CDR3 goes from the cysteine to the phenylalanine over 15 residues. The kept DNA is CDR3 alone, 45 bases in frame from the first base. Relative to germline, V is missing 6 bases and J is missing 0 bases, with 7 bases of the junction outside any gene match. The data were obtained in a study of blood T cell repertoires in COVID-19 (dated by TCRdb to 2019 to 2021). Context from the whole study: Samples covering the acute and convalescent phases of COVID-19 were provided by collaborators in the United States, Italy and Spain. Deeply sampled blood TCRbeta repertoires from subjects exposed to, actively infected with, or recovered from COVID-19 were included in the dataset. Samples were obtained from the ongoing ImmuneRACE study (first 160 participants) and from over a thousand subjects provided by 6 global collaborators. A freely available public database, intended as a resource for researchers studying the immune response to SARS-CoV-2, is where the repertoires were released. Where HLA class I and class II types were available, the types were taken from metadata supplied by the sample provider, not from assay-based typing. The sample metadata nearly always contained a de-identified subject ID, COVID-19 status, age in years and sex. The material from the prospective study consisted of cDNA or gDNA derived from T cells, B-cell-depleted T cells, or PBMCs. What the work shows at the level of the full study, not this receptor alone: Clinical and demographic metadata were provided uncurated, with the amount varying by source and participant.

TCRbeta CDR3 regions were amplified from genomic DNA using the immunoSEQ Assay, a bias-controlled multiplex PCR. In the paper's pipeline: The number of nucleated cells in each sample was estimated by amplification of reference gene primers within the assay. Sequence reads were collapsed and filtered to measure the absolute abundance of every unique TCRbeta CDR3 rearrangement. For each sample, productive Simpson clonality was calculated as the square root of Simpson's diversity index across productive rearrangements. TCRdb provides this immuneACCESS table in a form limited to in-frame rearrangements. Some clones are lacking; in checked studies, under half of them reflect an unresolved V gene, and why the rest are absent is not known. V, J and clone size are taken as reported in that table, and D and trimming were inferred from the DNA itself. This sample comprises 250,000 to 350,000 clones, 85% of them detected only once. The top ten constitute around 2.5% of the sample.

Participants in the prospective study were enrolled through a virtual design, were aged roughly 18 to 95 years, and lived in fewer than 30 United States geographic areas. To assign participants to cohorts, the prospective study relied on clinical history that participants themselves reported in a screening survey and a study questionnaire. ImmuneRACE Cohort 3 recovered participants were defined by two consecutive negative NP/OP PCR tests, healthcare professional clearance, or symptom resolution. Each participant in the prospective study had whole blood, serum and a nasopharyngeal or oropharyngeal swab collected by mobile phlebotomists. Participants in the prospective study had the option to provide additional blood draws and questionnaires over a roughly 2-month period. Blood samples from the prospective study were shipped frozen or at room temperature prior to DNA extraction.

Input material: PBMCs or T cells enriched from blood (not recorded which). This sequence originates from a woman in her fifties or sixties who had recovered from COVID-19. The chain is encoded by TRBV6-5 joined to TRBJ1-2; TRBD1 lines up with 7 middle nucleotides. The DNA reads as follows: TGTGCCAGCAGGCGGGACAGACCTACTAACTATGGCTACACCTTC. The encoded protein is CASRRDRPTNYGYTF.